The next 6 T cell receptor beta chains were all read from a single sample in a study of blood T cell repertoires in COVID-19. TCRdb's table, derived via immunoSEQ multiplex PCR, lists solely in-frame clones and lacks some. The sample records about 100,000 clones, around 87% being singletons. The sample comprised peripheral blood. The receptors here all came from a young woman with acute or convalescent COVID-19.

The CDR3 coding sequence is TGTGCCAGCAGTTTGGACAGGGGTGGTGAAGCTTTCTTT. Its protein is CASSLDRGGEAFF. The chain recombines TRBV27 with TRBJ1-1; 9 bases map to TRBD1. This CDR3 region has 13 residues. CDR1 and CDR2 (germline): MNHEY, SMNVEV (reference sequence). Trimming took 3 bases from V and 7 from J; bases not matched to a gene: 3.

The rearrangement links TRBV28 to TRBJ1-5; D perhaps matches TRBD1 (6 bases). Trimming pared 5 bases from V and 7 bases from J, leaving 15 bases between. The CDR3 has 14 residues. Germline V gene lookup returns CDR1 MDHEN and CDR2 SYDVKM. DNA of the CDR3: TGTGCCAGCAGTCCTTGGACAGTTGCCCAGCCCCAGCATTTT. This encodes CASSPWTVAQPQHF.

J is TRBJ1-6 and V is TRBV28; 8 nucleotides align to TRBD1. Germline assignment: CDR1 MDHEN and CDR2 SYDVKM. With 5 bases clipped from V and 7 bases from J, the junction kept 4 bases outside the gene matches. This CDR3 has 14 residues. The chain's CDR3 is CASSRQGSNSPLHF. CDR3 nucleotide sequence: TGTGCCAGCAGTCGACAGGGGAGCAATTCACCCCTCCACTTT.

The J gene is TRBJ2-7, the V gene TRBV9, with 8 bases matching TRBD2. In germline, CDR1 is SGDLS, CDR2 YYNGEE. V shed 2 bases and J 6 bases; nucleotides not matched to a gene: 7. CDR3 length equals 14 residues. The DNA for the CDR3 is TGTGCCAGCAGCGTTCGGGGGGGTTTCAGCGAGCAGTACTTC. Amino acids: CASSVRGGFSEQYF.

The genes are TRBV2 and TRBJ2-2, with 7 bases aligning to TRBD1. From germline, CDR1 is SNHLY and CDR2 FYNNEI. CDR3 size: 15 residues. V dropped 4 bases and J dropped 7; count of bases not matched to a gene: 9. This CDR3 reads CASSGPQGEGGELFF. Written as DNA, the CDR3 is TGTGCCAGCAGTGGTCCGCAGGGGGAAGGCGGGGAGCTGTTTTTT. The variable domain in full, completed from reference TRBV2 and TRBJ2-2, reads EPEVTQTPSHQVTQMGQEVILRCVPISNHLYFYWYRQILGQKVEFLVSFYNNEISEKSEIFDDQFSVERPDGSNFTLKIRSTKLEDSAMYFCASSGPQGEGGELFFGEGSRLTVL.

V and J are TRBV6-5 and TRBJ1-2; 7 bases align to TRBD1. The germline V gene encodes CDR1 MNHEY and CDR2 SVGAGI. This CDR3 has 14 residues. V lost 6 bases to trimming and J lost 7 bases; unmatched junction nucleotides: 11. The CDR3 region is CASSTGASRLGYTF. CDR3 nucleotide sequence: TGTGCCAGCAGCACAGGGGCCTCGAGGCTTGGCTACACCTTC.